This T cell receptor (beta chain) was found in a study of radiotherapy plus CTLA-4 blockade in lung cancer. The method was immunoSEQ multiplex PCR; TCRdb's version includes in-frame clones alone and lacks a portion of them. The sample carries fewer than 150,000 clones, approximately 84% recorded once. Focal radiation and CTLA-4 blockade (ipilimumab) were tested in chemo-refractory metastatic non-small-cell lung cancer patients. The ends were cut back, 3 bases at V and 3 bases at J, with 8 bases in the middle. CDR3 size: 13 residues. Germline-derived CDR1 and CDR2 are MDHEN and SYDVKM. The rearrangement uses TRBV28 and TRBJ1-1, with D maybe TRBD1 (5 bases). Sequences were derived from peripheral blood, sampled from a patient treated with radiotherapy plus ipilimumab. The sequence derives from a human donor with non-small cell lung cancer who had a partial response to radiotherapy plus ipilimumab. The CDR3 region is CASSFKGYTEAFF. CDR3 bases: TGTGCCAGCAGTTTTAAGGGGTACACTGAAGCTTTCTTT.